This T cell receptor (beta chain) was recorded in a study of identical twins. V lost 3 bases and J lost 6, with 15 bases in between. This CDR3 contains 14 residues. A template switching step contributed a universal primer site, while unique molecular identifiers were present in the cDNA. TCRdb called the 5' RACE reads again in MiXCR, with one record for every CDR3 protein. The top ten hold under 15% of the sample, which has approximately 700,000 distinct CDR3 sequences, about 20% seen once. This clonotype has only a few counts. As yet, its antigen is unknown. Study conclusions and caveats: Insertions ran lower in abundant cord blood beta clonotypes, though not in memory repertoires.

These data also formed part of another study, on T cells expressing NK-cell markers. As that study records: The eight sequenced donors comprised seven who were HCMV-seropositive and one who was seronegative. For about 6 donors, the dominant NKG2C+ clonotypes made up about 1.0-8% of their CD8+ T cells.

Material: PBMCs. The chain carries TRBV12-3 or TRBV12-4 and TRBJ2-7, with D maybe TRBD1 (5 bases). The TCR originated in a woman aged 18-29 years in good health. DNA of the CDR3: TGTGCCAGCAGTTTTGTTCTATCCCAGGGCGAGCAGTACTTC. It yields the protein CASSFVLSQGEQYF.